The 27 T cell receptor beta chains given below trace back to one sample, sequenced in a study of cytomegalovirus exposure and HLA in healthy donors. The study ran its PCR with 60 Vbeta and 13 Jbeta primers. Clones were sequenced by immunoSEQ multiplex PCR, and TCRdb holds only the in-frame ones, with some missing. Altogether 150,000 or so clones are present, about three quarters being singletons, with the ten largest covering roughly 1.6%. The sample taken for sequencing was PBMCs. All receptors derive from a female donor in good health and CMV-seronegative.

On this clone itself: The junction departs from the called germline gene at one end, perhaps through a read error. J is TRBJ1-2 and V is TRBV28, with TRBD1 matching 8 bases. In germline, CDR1 is MDHEN, CDR2 SYDVKM. This CDR3 has 15 residues. This CDR3 reads CASSSTPGGGYGYPF. The CDR3 region has the DNA TGTGCCAGCAGTTCGACGCCAGGGGGCGGCTATGGCTACCCCTTC.

CDR3 nucleotides: TGTGCCAGCAGCTTGGATGCCTCTATCTACGAGCAGTACTTC. Translated, it gives CASSLDASIYEQYF. The chain combines TRBV5-6 with TRBJ2-7; no definite D call. Germline V lookup: CDR1 SGHDT, CDR2 YYEEEE. The CDR3 spans 14 residues. Trimming removed 0 bases from V and 3 bases from J, with 10 bases in between.

The table lists this clone with a count of one. The V and J genes are TRBV7-3 and TRBJ2-3, with 7 bases that match TRBD1. Germline V gene sequence: CDR1 SGHTA, CDR2 FQGTGA. This CDR3 has 15 residues. J gave up 1 base and V 5 bases, and 6 bases lay outside the gene matches. The CDR3 DNA is TGTGCCAGCAGCATAGGACAGGCCCGCACAGATACGCAGTATTTT. Its protein product is CASSIGQARTDTQYF.

The rearrangement links TRBV19 to TRBJ1-5, with TRBD1 matching 8 bases. CDR3 length: 13 residues. Looked up from germline, CDR1 is LNHDA and CDR2 is SQIVND (reference sequence). Losses at the gene ends were 3 bases for V and 6 bases for J; bases not matched to a gene: 1. DNA of the CDR3: TGTGCCAGTAGTATTCAGGGGGCTCAGCCCCAGCATTTT. Translated: CASSIQGAQPQHF.

The J gene is TRBJ2-7, the V gene TRBV18; 7 bases are a match to TRBD1. V gave up 4 bases and J gave up 2 bases; unmatched junction bases: 8. Germline V gene data show CDR1 as KGHSH and CDR2 as LQKENI. The CDR3 covers 15 residues. CDR3 DNA: TGTGCCAGCTCACTATCCGGGACAGTAACCTACGAGCAGTACTTC. It encodes CASSLSGTVTYEQYF. Filled out from reference TRBV18 and TRBJ2-7, the complete variable domain reads NAGVMQNPRHLVRRRGQEARLRCSPMKGHSHVYWYRQLPEEGLKFMVYLQKENIIDESGMPKERFSAEFPKEGPSILRIQQVVRGDSAAYFCASSLSGTVTYEQYFGPGTRLTVT.

This chain joins TRBV27 and TRBJ1-1; possible D gene TRBD1, 5 bases. CDR1 is MNHEY, CDR2 SMNVEV, per germline (reference sequence). V gave up 1 base and J gave up 11 bases, with 14 bases separating them. The CDR3 extends over 13 amino acids. The CDR3 is CASSLYWGRRAFF. CDR3 in DNA: TGTGCCAGCAGTTTATATTGGGGGAGGAGGGCTTTCTTT.

CDR3 protein: CASSNRGGNTEAFF. The CDR3 bases are TGTGCCAGCAGTAACAGGGGGGGCAACACTGAAGCTTTCTTT. This chain connects TRBV6-1 to TRBJ1-1, with TRBD1 matching over 8 bases. Looked up from germline, CDR1 is MNHNS and CDR2 is SASEGT. V gave up 5 bases and J gave up 2 bases; unmatched junction bases: 4. This CDR3 contains 14 residues.

V is TRBV7-8 and J is TRBJ1-2; TRBD1 matches at 9 bases. The germline V gene encodes CDR1 SGHVS and CDR2 FQNEAQ. The J segment lost 4 bases and the V segment lost 0 bases, leaving 6 bases of the junction unmatched. The CDR3 has 16 amino acids. The CDR3 is CASSLALQGAVYGYTF. The CDR3 DNA follows: TGTGCCAGCAGCTTAGCACTACAGGGGGCTGTCTATGGCTACACCTTC.

The table lists this clone with a few counts. The rearrangement joins TRBV10-3 to TRBJ2-7; 9 bases map to TRBD2. The V gene end was trimmed by 10 bases and the J gene end by 1 base; junction bases not matched to a gene: 8. The CDR3 covers 14 residues. Per germline, CDR1 ENHRY and CDR2 SYGVKD. CDR3 DNA sequence: TGTGCCACCGGAACGACTAGCGGATCCTACGAGCAGTACTTC. This encodes CATGTTSGSYEQYF.

J is TRBJ1-5 and V is TRBV29-1, with D hard to call. There are 14 residues in the CDR3. CDR1 is SQVTM and CDR2 is ANQGSEA in the germline V gene. With 6 bases removed from V and 0 bases from J, the gap between germline ends came to 12 bases. CDR3 DNA sequence: TGCAGCGTGGCTCGAGGGAATAGCAATCAGCCCCAGCATTTT. It is translated as CSVARGNSNQPQHF.

The chain recombines TRBV7-6 with TRBJ2-1; D may be TRBD2 (5 bases). V lost 2 bases to trimming and J lost 0 bases, with 11 bases between them. Germline values: CDR1 SGHVS, CDR2 FNYEAQ. This CDR3 spans 16 amino acids. The CDR3 loop is CASSLTAESSYNEQFF. The CDR3 bases are TGTGCCAGCAGCTTAACAGCGGAAAGCTCCTACAATGAGCAGTTCTTC.

The chain joins TRBV19 to TRBJ2-2; D may be TRBD2 (6 bases). Germline lookup yields CDR1 LNHDA and CDR2 SQIVND (reference sequence). The ends were cut back, 4 bases at V and 0 bases at J, with 9 bases in the middle. The CDR3 runs 15 residues. DNA for the CDR3: TGTGCCAGTAGTACGGGACTGGCGAACACCGGGGAGCTGTTTTTT. Translating gives CASSTGLANTGELFF.

This sequence joins TRBV15 and TRBJ2-1; 12 bases line up with TRBD2. Germline loops: CDR1 LNHNV, CDR2 YYDKDF (reference sequence). V lost 0 bases, J lost 5 bases, and 2 bases stayed unmatched. This CDR3 is 16 amino acids long. The CDR3 sequence: CATSRDRTSGDNEQFF. The CDR3 DNA is TGTGCCACCAGCAGAGATCGGACTAGCGGGGACAATGAGCAGTTCTTC.

The V call is TRBV5-1, the J call TRBJ1-4; D may be TRBD1 (5 bases). V lost 0 bases to trimming and J lost 8 bases, with 14 bases between them. From germline, CDR1 is SGHRS and CDR2 YFSETQ. This CDR3 spans 15 amino acids. CDR3 sequence: CASSLDGGLGEKLFF. DNA for the CDR3: TGCGCCAGCAGCTTGGACGGGGGGTTGGGAGAAAAACTGTTTTTT.

The chain carries TRBV13 and TRBJ1-2; 11 bases agree with TRBD1. Germline V lookup: CDR1 PRHDT, CDR2 FYEKMQ (reference sequence). This CDR3 spans 15 amino acids. V lost 2 bases, J lost 7 bases, and 6 bases stayed unmatched. In nucleotides, the CDR3 is TGTGCCAGCAGCTTATCCGGGACAGGGGGAGGTGGCTACACCTTC. Its protein product is CASSLSGTGGGGYTF.

The chain joins TRBV2 to TRBJ2-2, with a weak D call TRBD2 (6 bases). V lost 2 bases and J lost 1, with 8 bases in between. The CDR3 is made up of 15 amino acids. CDR1 is SNHLY and CDR2 is FYNNEI in the germline V gene. The CDR3 is CASSEFGGNTGELFF. In DNA form, the CDR3 reads TGTGCCAGCAGTGAATTCGGGGGGAACACCGGGGAGCTGTTTTTT.

This clone was seen a few times. This chain connects TRBV2 to TRBJ1-1, with D perhaps matching TRBD1 (6 bases). V was cut by 7 bases and J by 3 bases, with 6 bases left in between. The CDR3 runs 11 residues. Germline values: CDR1 SNHLY, CDR2 FYNNEI. CDR3 in amino acids: CASTGDTEAFF. The CDR3 bases are TGTGCCAGCACAGGGGACACTGAAGCTTTCTTT.

The chain combines TRBV5-1 with TRBJ1-1; the D gene is possibly TRBD1 (5 bases). V was cut by 6 bases and J by 1 base, with 16 bases left in between. The CDR3 sequence is 15 residues long. Germline CDR1 and CDR2: SGHRS and YFSETQ. In DNA, the CDR3 is TGCGCCAGCATGCCGGGGGGGGGATCGAACACTGAAGCTTTCTTT. Translation: CASMPGGGSNTEAFF.

The rearrangement uses TRBV14 and TRBJ2-7; D remains ambiguous. The CDR3 covers 17 residues. V dropped 0 bases and J dropped 4 bases, with 19 bases sitting between them. Per germline, CDR1 SGHDN and CDR2 FVKESK. Written as DNA, the CDR3 is TGTGCCAGCAGCCAAGATCGGCCAGGTCTGAAAAATTACGAGCAGTACTTC. Protein sequence: CASSQDRPGLKNYEQYF.

In its sample, this clone was seen once. The chain joins TRBV28 to TRBJ1-2, with 8 bases identical to TRBD1. Trimming cost V 6 bases and J 4 bases; bases outside gene matches: 4. This CDR3 region has 13 residues. CDR1 MDHEN and CDR2 SYDVKM come from the germline V gene. The CDR3 DNA follows: TGTGCCAGCAGGACAGGGGATCGCTATGGCTACACCTTC. This gives the protein CASRTGDRYGYTF.

The chain uses TRBV6-1 and TRBJ2-3; the D is unclear. The V and J ends lost 6 bases and 5 bases respectively, with 6 bases between them. The CDR3 runs to 11 residues. CDR1 MNHNS and CDR2 SASEGT come from the germline V gene. DNA for the CDR3: TGTGCCAGCAGCCAACTAGATACGCAGTATTTT. Translation gives CASSQLDTQYF.

The chain employs TRBV10-1 and TRBJ2-2, with TRBD1 matching over 11 bases. Germline trimming cut 7 bases from V and 6 bases from J; bases unmatched to any gene: 7. CDR1 WNHNN and CDR2 SYGVQD come from the germline V gene (reference sequence). CDR3 length: 15 residues. CDR3 residues: CASMKDRGPAGELFF. The CDR3 DNA is TGCGCCAGCATGAAGGACAGGGGGCCCGCCGGGGAGCTGTTTTTT.

This clone was observed a handful of times. V and J are TRBV18 and TRBJ1-6; the D gene is possibly TRBD1 (6 bases). Trimming pared 1 base from V and 7 bases from J, leaving 8 bases between. The germline V gene has CDR1 KGHSH and CDR2 LQKENI. This CDR3 has 14 residues. In nucleotides, the CDR3 is TGTGCCAGCTCACCACGTACAGGGAATTCACCCCTCCACTTT. Protein sequence: CASSPRTGNSPLHF.

The chain is built from TRBV5-6 and TRBJ1-5; 7 nucleotides match TRBD1. Germline CDR1 and CDR2: SGHDT and YYEEEE. J lost 4 bases, V lost 4 bases, and 5 bases had no gene match. The CDR3 sequence is 14 residues long. The CDR3 DNA sequence: TGTGCCAGCAGCCAGGGACAGATAAATCAGCCCCAGCATTTT. Its protein product is CASSQGQINQPQHF. Variable domain in full (rest from reference TRBV5-6 and TRBJ1-5): DAGVTQSPTHLIKTRGQQVTLRCSPKSGHDTVSWYQQALGQGPQFIFQYYEEEERQRGNFPDRFSGHQFPNYSSELNVNALLLGDSALYLCASSQGQINQPQHFGDGTRLSIL.

This clone has only a few counts. This sequence joins TRBV27 and TRBJ1-5; 8 bases map to TRBD1. This CDR3 is 13 amino acids long. CDR1 and CDR2 from the germline V gene are MNHEY and SMNVEV (reference sequence). The ends lost 6 bases at V and 7 bases at J; junction bases unmatched: 5. The CDR3 reads CASRGTGGQPQHF. The DNA for the CDR3 is TGTGCCAGCAGGGGGACAGGTGGACAGCCCCAGCATTTT.

With respect to this clone: In the same sample, other DNA sequences code for this CDR3. This chain joins TRBV9 and TRBJ1-2; D might be TRBD1 (6 bases). In germline, CDR1 is SGDLS, CDR2 YYNGEE. Trimming took off 3 bases at V and 5 bases at J, with 11 bases between the two ends. The CDR3 length is 13 residues. The CDR3 sequence is CASSEGGGYGYTF. The CDR3 bases are TGTGCCAGCAGCGAAGGGGGAGGGTATGGCTACACCTTC.

V usage is TRBV30 and J usage is TRBJ1-3; maybe TRBD1 (5 bases). Germline CDR1 is GTSNPN and CDR2 is SVGIG (reference sequence). This CDR3 comprises 15 residues. V lost 5 bases, J lost 2 bases, and 16 bases lay in between. CDR3 protein: CAWRGPDTAGNTIYF. The DNA of the CDR3 is TGTGCCTGGCGCGGCCCGGACACGGCTGGAAACACCATATATTTT.